This TCR beta chain was obtained from a study of early T cells in non-severe SARS-CoV-2 infection. Turning to the study itself: Whole-blood bulk RNA, unsorted, was sequenced, and chains were unpaired. Study-wide results and limits: Private and CD4 specificities were missed by VDJdb matching, skewed to anti-spike CD8.

Remarks on this clonotype: Antigen unknown.

V lost 5 bases and J 0 bases, leaving 14 bases between the germline ends. Germline assignment: CDR1 SGHAT and CDR2 FQNNGV. This CDR3 is 16 amino acids long. Individual cDNA molecules received unique molecular identifiers. TCRdb reprocessed the 5' RACE reads with MiXCR, giving one entry per CDR3 protein. The table includes around 80,000 distinct CDR3 sequences, about 10% detected once. The source of this sequence is an adult who was a healthcare worker with PCR-confirmed SARS-CoV-2 infection or an uninfected control (not recorded which). This material consisted of whole blood, taken at baseline. V usage is TRBV11-2 and J usage is TRBJ2-4; D might be TRBD2 (6 bases). CDR3: CASSLNMGLAKNIQYF. The CDR3, as DNA: TGTGCCAGCAGCCTAAACATGGGACTAGCCAAAAACATTCAGTACTTC.